This entry concerns a single T cell receptor beta chain. This clone was detected once. Its recognized antigen is unknown. Base qualities are missing; no much larger clone stands one base away. Using the deep immunoSEQ assay, multiplex PCR amplified TCR CDR3 regions from genomic DNA. Extracted genomic DNA from each cell subset was distributed evenly across all wells of several immunoSEQ 96-well plates, and each plate was treated as a replicate. For sorted subsets, each replicate PCR was loaded with about 0.2 ug genomic DNA, equivalent to 25,000 to 35,000 T cell genomes. Purified libraries were measured with a Qubit 3.0 fluorometer, size-checked on a Bioanalyzer 2100, and measured again with the KAPA Library Quantification kit. Each immunoSEQ 96-well plate was sequenced on its own single-read 150-cycle Illumina NextSeq 550 flow cell. Processing in the source paper ran as follows. The immunoSEQ output contained only junctional sequences without quality scores, so filtering could not match that applied to full-length reads. Sequences were annotated with PyIR, a Python wrapper for IgBLAST v1.9, and V/J genes and CDR3 were assigned using IMGT germline references. Reads were removed for weak V/J assignments (E-value above 1e-6), missing CDR3, stop codons, out-of-frame junctions, or ambiguous translated residues. A V3J clonotype was defined by an identical inferred V gene, J gene, and CDR3 amino acid sequence. The percentage overlap between two repertoires was calculated by dividing the number of shared unique clonotypes by the size of the smaller repertoire. Richness of each repertoire was evaluated using RTK rarefaction, the Chao1 estimator, and Recon v2.1 estimates of unobserved clonotypes. For all TCRbeta clonotypes obtained by the gDNA method from several donors, generation probabilities were computed with OLGA. TCRdb took over this immuneACCESS table, retaining in-frame rearrangements with V and J assigned. Such tables are incomplete; in checked studies, under half of the missing clones stem from an unresolved V gene, and the remainder is unexplained. V and J calls and clone size come straight from that table; D and trimming were deduced from the DNA. This sample holds roughly 2.1 million clones; about 92% were observed only once. 1.5% to 2% of the sample comes from the top ten.

This sample was taken from a study of shared clonotypes between healthy human individuals (dated by TCRdb to the early 2020s). Study-wide context: Two women and a few men aged 18 to 49 years were included in the cohort. The study deeply sequenced blood TCR repertoires of about 5 healthy adults to estimate repertoire size and the extent of clonotype sharing between individuals. For each donor, CD4 naive and CD4 memory were each run on three plates, CD8 naive on two plates, and CD8 memory on one plate. Between about 0.9 and 8.9 billion PBMCs per donor were obtained by leukapheresis. To increase sequencing depth and limit assay-specific biases, TCR repertoire library preparation and sequencing were carried out by different laboratories using diverse techniques.

Taken from the germline V gene (reference sequence), the CDR1 and CDR2 loops are SEHNR and FQNEAQ. V is trimmed back by 5 bases and J by 4 bases, and the junction contains 8 bases that no gene match accounts for. The cysteine opens and the phenylalanine closes a CDR3 of 14 amino acids. The read is trimmed to its CDR3 DNA, 42 bases read in frame from base 1. The full study reports these points: Larger estimated clonotype richness was generally found for naive subsets than for memory subsets. Because the study included a small number of donors, the genetic and exposure-history diversity represented was limited. Sharing across a few donors was observed for 4.5% to 6.5% of naive CD4, 3.5% of naive CD8, roughly 2.3% of memory CD4, and about 0.4% of memory CD8 clonotypes. Compared with non-shared clonotypes, the clonotypes found in all four sorted-subset donors had higher generation probabilities. Even with the large sequencing depth, rarefaction of the sorted-subset datasets indicated that sequencing was incomplete. Pairwise subsampling led to the expectation that sequencing depth would affect the degree of clonotype sharing among donors. Sampling was restricted to blood, and TCR repertoires in tissue are likely to differ from TCR repertoires in blood.

For the CD8 naive samples, CD45RO-negative cells were positively selected for CCR7, yielding a CD45RA+CCR7+ population from which TemRA cells were excluded. Donors were healthy HIV-negative adults with no recently reported acute infections or vaccinations. All donors were Caucasian adults living in Nashville, Tennessee, USA. After blood collection by leukapheresis, PBMCs were isolated using Ficoll-Histopaque density gradient centrifugation and then cryopreserved in the vapor phase of liquid nitrogen. Analytical flow cytometry was used to check the purity and quantity of every magnetically sorted T cell population. From each sorted fraction, genomic DNA was isolated and quantified by UV absorbance on a Nanodrop 2000c.

The sequenced sample was naive CD8+ T cells from PBMCs. Taken with the paper, the label for cell subset or site translates to: CD45RA+CCR7+. Recombination connected TRBV7-9 to TRBJ2-7, and 7 junctional nucleotides match TRBD1. This receptor was identified in a man between 18 and 29 years old in good health. Some clones in this sample may be carry-over from other donors' samples. The nucleotide sequence reads as follows: TGTGCCAGCAGCAGGACAGGTATAATGTACGAGCAGTACTTC. It translates as CASSRTGIMYEQYF.